This T cell receptor beta chain was captured in a study of control samples from healthy donors and cancer patients. This CDR3 comprises 13 residues. CDR1 is MNHEY, CDR2 SMNVEV, per germline (reference sequence). The germline V and J ends were trimmed by 8 bases and 6 bases, with 15 bases remaining between them. Produced via immunoSEQ multiplex PCR; TCRdb's table is partial and in-frame only. This table has 150,000 to 200,000 clones, around 90% appearing once. The sequenced sample was blood. V is TRBV27 and J is TRBJ2-3; TRBD1 might be the D (6 bases). This TCR was sampled from a man younger than 35 in good health. For the CDR3, the DNA is TGTGCCAGCTCTCTGGGGGCGGCGGATACGCAGTATTTT. This gives the protein CASSLGAADTQYF.